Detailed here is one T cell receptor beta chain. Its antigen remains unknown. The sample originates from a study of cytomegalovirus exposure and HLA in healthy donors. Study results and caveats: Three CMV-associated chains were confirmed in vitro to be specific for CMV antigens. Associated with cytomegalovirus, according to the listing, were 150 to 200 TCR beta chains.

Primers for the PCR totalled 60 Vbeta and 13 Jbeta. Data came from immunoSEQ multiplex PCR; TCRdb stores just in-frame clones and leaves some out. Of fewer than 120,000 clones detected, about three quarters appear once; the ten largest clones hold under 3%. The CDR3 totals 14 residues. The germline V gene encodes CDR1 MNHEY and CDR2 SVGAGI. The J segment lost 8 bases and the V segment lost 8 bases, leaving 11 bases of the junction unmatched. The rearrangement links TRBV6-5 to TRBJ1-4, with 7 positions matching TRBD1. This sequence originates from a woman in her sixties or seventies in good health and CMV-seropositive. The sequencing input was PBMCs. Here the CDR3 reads CASRRGGAGEKLFF. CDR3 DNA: TGTGCCAGCCGAAGAGGGGGCGCCGGGGAAAAACTGTTTTTT.